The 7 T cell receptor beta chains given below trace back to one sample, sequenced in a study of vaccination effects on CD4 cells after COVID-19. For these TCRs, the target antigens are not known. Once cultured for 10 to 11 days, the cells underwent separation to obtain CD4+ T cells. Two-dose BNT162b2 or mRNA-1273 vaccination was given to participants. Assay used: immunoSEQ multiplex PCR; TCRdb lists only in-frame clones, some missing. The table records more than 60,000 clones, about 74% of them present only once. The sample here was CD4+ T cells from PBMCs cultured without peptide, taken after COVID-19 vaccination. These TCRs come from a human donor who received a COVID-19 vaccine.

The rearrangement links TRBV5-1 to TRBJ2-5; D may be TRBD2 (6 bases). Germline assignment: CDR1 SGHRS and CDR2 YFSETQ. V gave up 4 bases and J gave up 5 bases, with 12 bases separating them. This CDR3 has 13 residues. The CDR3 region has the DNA TGCGCCAGCAGCACCGGGACTCGGGAGACCCAGTACTTC. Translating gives CASSTGTRETQYF.

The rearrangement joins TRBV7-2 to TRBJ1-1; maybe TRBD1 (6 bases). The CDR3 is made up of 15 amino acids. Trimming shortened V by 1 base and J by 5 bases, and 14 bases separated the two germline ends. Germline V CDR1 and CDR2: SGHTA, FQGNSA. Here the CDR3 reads CASSLELGGHTEAFF. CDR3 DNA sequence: TGTGCCAGCAGCTTAGAATTGGGGGGGCATACTGAAGCTTTCTTT.

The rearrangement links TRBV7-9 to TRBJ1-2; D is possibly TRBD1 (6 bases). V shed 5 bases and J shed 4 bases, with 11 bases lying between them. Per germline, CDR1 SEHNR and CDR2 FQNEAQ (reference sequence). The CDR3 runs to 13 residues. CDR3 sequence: CASSQGHLYGYTF. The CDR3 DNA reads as TGTGCCAGCAGCCAGGGACACCTCTATGGCTACACCTTC.

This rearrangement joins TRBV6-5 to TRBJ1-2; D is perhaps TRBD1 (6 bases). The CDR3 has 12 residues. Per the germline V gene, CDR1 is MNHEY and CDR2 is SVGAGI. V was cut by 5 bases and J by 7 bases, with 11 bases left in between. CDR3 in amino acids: CASSQQGGGYTF. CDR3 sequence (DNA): TGTGCCAGCAGTCAACAGGGAGGTGGCTACACCTTC.

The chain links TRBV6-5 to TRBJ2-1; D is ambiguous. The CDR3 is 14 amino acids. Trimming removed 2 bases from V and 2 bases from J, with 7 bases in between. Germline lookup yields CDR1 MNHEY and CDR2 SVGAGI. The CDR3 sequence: CASSYGDTYNEQFF. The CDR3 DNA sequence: TGTGCCAGCAGTTACGGAGACACCTACAATGAGCAGTTCTTC.

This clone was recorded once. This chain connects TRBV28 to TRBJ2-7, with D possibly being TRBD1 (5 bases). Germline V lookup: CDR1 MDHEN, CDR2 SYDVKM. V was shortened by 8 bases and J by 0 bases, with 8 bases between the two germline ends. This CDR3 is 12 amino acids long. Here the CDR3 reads CASSQGSYEQYV. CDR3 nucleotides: TGTGCCAGCTCCCAGGGCTCCTACGAGCAGTACGTC.

Here the CDR3 reads CASSPGTGGRDTQYF. DNA for the CDR3: TGTGCCAGCTCACCCGGGACAGGGGGCAGAGATACGCAGTATTTT. The genes are TRBV18 and TRBJ2-3, with TRBD1 matching 12 bases. Germline CDR1 KGHSH, CDR2 LQKENI. The CDR3 covers 15 residues. The V gene end was trimmed by 3 bases and the J gene end by 5 bases; junction bases not matched to a gene: 3.